The rows below give T cell receptor beta chains drawn from one sample of a study of long-term antiretroviral therapy in people with HIV. Some clones are missing from TCRdb's copy, which holds only in-frame ones; the method was immunoSEQ multiplex PCR. The repertoire has tens of thousands of clones, over 75% of them found once; the top ten carry about 5%. Sequencing used unsorted PBMCs, obtained 1.1 years before starting antiretroviral therapy. These receptors all come from a woman in her 30s with HIV. The CDR3 runs from the conserved cysteine through the conserved F or W. A D gene is named only where the DNA matches it firmly. Clone sizes are given selectively: once, few, many, or a class where the clone is expanded.

J,D,V,size,DNA,CDR3
TRBJ1-1,.,TRBV25-1,.,TGTGCCAGCATAGGGAGGGAAGCTTTCTTT,CASIGREAFF
TRBJ1-2,.,TRBV27,.,TGTGCCAGCAGTTTGGCCGGCAACTTCTATGGCTACACCTTC,CASSLAGNFYGYTF
TRBJ1-3,.,TRBV10-3,.,TGTGCCATCAGTGAGTCGATAGGGACTGGAAACACCATATATTTT,CAISESIGTGNTIYF
TRBJ1-1,.,TRBV7-8,.,TGTGCCAGCAGCCCAACGGGGGAAGCTTTCTTT,CASSPTGEAFF
TRBJ2-1,.,TRBV12-5,.,TGTGCTAGTGGTTTAATACCCGACAGAGAGCAGTTCTTC,CASGLIPDREQFF
TRBJ1-1,.,TRBV2,.,TGTGCCAGCAGTGTCAGAGCGAACACTGAAGCTTTCTTT,CASSVRANTEAFF
TRBJ1-4,.,TRBV23-1,.,TGCGCCAGCAGTCACTCCAGGAACGGTGGGGAAAAACTGTTTTTT,CASSHSRNGGEKLFF
TRBJ1-1,.,TRBV7-8,once,TGTGCCAGCAGCTTAATTACAGGGAACACTGAAGCTTTCTTT,CASSLITGNTEAFF
TRBJ2-7,.,TRBV9,.,TGTGCCAGCAGCGTATCTGACAGGCCTACCATTTACGAGCAGTACTTC,CASSVSDRPTIYEQYF
TRBJ1-4,.,TRBV30,.,TGTGCCTGGAGTTCTGGGTATAATGAAAAACTGTTTTTT,CAWSSGYNEKLFF
TRBJ2-2,.,TRBV19,.,TGTGCCAGTAGTCCAGGGCAGTCGAACACCGGGGAGCTGTTTTTT,CASSPGQSNTGELFF
TRBJ2-7,.,TRBV5-1,.,TGCGCCAGCAGCTTGGAGACAGGAATAGCCTACGAGCAGTACTTC,CASSLETGIAYEQYF
TRBJ1-1,.,TRBV12-5,.,TGTGCTAGTGGTTTGAGGGGAACTCAGACGAACACTGAAGCTTTCTTT,CASGLRGTQTNTEAFF
TRBJ2-3,TRBD1,TRBV7-9,.,TGTGCCACCCCGGGACAGGACCGGCATACGCAGTATTTT,CATPGQDRHTQYF
TRBJ1-1,.,TRBV6-5,.,TGTGCCAGCAGTTACGGTTGGGGAGCTTTCTTT,CASSYGWGAFF
TRBJ1-2,.,TRBV27,few,TGTGCCAGCAGTTTCAGGGATACGACTGGCTACACCTTC,CASSFRDTTGYTF
TRBJ1-3,.,TRBV9,.,TGTGCCAGCACCACCAGGGATGATATGGGGGTGCCTCTTCACGTGGACACCATATATTTT,CASTTRDDMGVPLHVDTIYF
TRBJ1-6,.,TRBV7-2,.,TGTGCCAGCAGCTTACTCTTCTATAATTCACCCCTCCACTTT,CASSLLFYNSPLHF
TRBJ1-1,.,TRBV7-8,.,TGTGCCAGCAGCCCTTCGGCGTACACTGAAGCTTTCTTT,CASSPSAYTEAFF
TRBJ2-7,.,TRBV20-1,.,TGCAGCTTACCCTTCGAGGGGAGGCAGTACTTC,CSLPFEGRQYF
TRBJ2-7,TRBD1,TRBV9,once,TGTGCCAGCAGCAAGGGACAGGGGGCCCCCTACGAGCAGTACTTC,CASSKGQGAPYEQYF
TRBJ2-1,TRBD1,TRBV5-1,.,TGCGCCAGCAGCTTAGGGACAGGCTCCTACAATGAGCAGTTCTTC,CASSLGTGSYNEQFF
TRBJ2-1,TRBD1,TRBV7-2,once,TGTGCCAGCAGCAGACAGGGGGCAATGAATGAGCAGTTCTTC,CASSRQGAMNEQFF
TRBJ2-4,.,TRBV7-8,.,TGTGCCAGCAGCTTAGCCCAGAACGGGGACATTCAGTACTTC,CASSLAQNGDIQYF
TRBJ1-1,.,TRBV5-1,.,TGCGCCAGCAGCTTCCAAAACCGGGATAACACTGAAGCTTTCTTT,CASSFQNRDNTEAFF
TRBJ1-1,.,TRBV5-1,.,TGCGCCAGCAGCTTTTCGCCCTCAGCAGACACTGAAGCTTTCTTT,CASSFSPSADTEAFF
TRBJ1-4,.,TRBV5-1,.,TGCGCCAGCAGCTCGGGCAGGGCGCATTCGGCTAATGAAAAACTGTTTTTT,CASSSGRAHSANEKLFF